The 6 T cell receptor beta chains in this list originate from one sample, sequenced in a study of beta chain features in type 1 diabetes. What was sequenced were expressed TCRB transcripts, since all of the isolated RNA had been reverse transcribed. Assay: immunoSEQ multiplex PCR; the TCRdb copy retains only in-frame clones and omits some. The sample yields roughly 140,000 clones, roughly 10% seen once. The sequenced sample was central memory CD4+ T cells from blood. The receptors shown here come from a man younger than 30 in good health.

This clone was seen a handful of times. The CDR3 nucleotides read TGCAGCGTTGGACAACTAGCGGGAGGGAGCGAGCAGTACTTC. Protein: CSVGQLAGGSEQYF. The genes are TRBV29-1 and TRBJ2-7; TRBD2 matches 13 bases. This CDR3 is built from 14 residues. Looked up from germline, CDR1 is SQVTM and CDR2 is ANQGSEA. V lost 4 bases to trimming and J lost 6 bases; unmatched junction nucleotides: 6.

The chain couples TRBV11-3 to TRBJ2-5; no firm D call. V lost 1 base to trimming and J lost 5 bases, with 8 bases between them. The V gene's germline CDR1 is SGHNT and CDR2 YENEEA. The CDR3 sequence is 13 residues long. Here the CDR3 reads CASSLGGAETQYF. CDR3 coding DNA: TGTGCCAGCAGCTTAGGTGGCGCCGAGACCCAGTACTTC.

This clone was recorded many times. V is TRBV25-1 and J is TRBJ2-7; 8 bases fit TRBD1. This CDR3 region has 14 residues. Unmatched junction bases numbered 14, after V lost 10 bases and J lost 6 bases. Germline CDR1 is MGHDK and CDR2 is SYGVNS. CDR3 in amino acids: CATKYGTGPSEQYF. The DNA for the CDR3 is TGTGCCACCAAGTACGGGACAGGCCCATCCGAGCAGTACTTC.

The CDR3, as DNA: TGTGCCAGCAGCGTAGGTGGTACTAGCGCACGGAGCTCCTACGAGCAGTACTTC. Protein: CASSVGGTSARSSYEQYF. The chain has TRBV9 and TRBJ2-7; TRBD2 matches 7 bases. The V segment lost 0 bases and the J segment 0 bases; nucleotides outside the gene matches: 12. CDR1 and CDR2 from the germline V gene are SGDLS and YYNGEE. The CDR3 runs to 18 residues.

This clone appeared a few times. The junction differs from germline at one of its ends, possibly a read error. V gene TRBV10-3 combines with J gene TRBJ2-1; 11 nucleotides match TRBD1. Germline V gene sequence: CDR1 ENHRY, CDR2 SYGVKD. This CDR3 is built from 17 residues. CDR3 in amino acids: CASSELGTGGSYNEQFF. In DNA form, the CDR3 reads TGTGCCAGCAGTGAACTAGGGACAGGGGGCTCCTACAATGAGCAGTTCTTC.

The CDR3 DNA follows: TGCGCCAGCCGATGGGACAGGGCCCCTGACTATGGCTACACCTTC. Translation: CASRWDRAPDYGYTF. V usage is TRBV4-3 and J usage is TRBJ1-2; 9 bases fit TRBD1. The CDR3 loop spans 15 amino acids. Losses at the gene ends were 8 bases for V and 3 bases for J; bases not matched to a gene: 10. Germline V gene lookup returns CDR1 LGHNA and CDR2 YSLEER.